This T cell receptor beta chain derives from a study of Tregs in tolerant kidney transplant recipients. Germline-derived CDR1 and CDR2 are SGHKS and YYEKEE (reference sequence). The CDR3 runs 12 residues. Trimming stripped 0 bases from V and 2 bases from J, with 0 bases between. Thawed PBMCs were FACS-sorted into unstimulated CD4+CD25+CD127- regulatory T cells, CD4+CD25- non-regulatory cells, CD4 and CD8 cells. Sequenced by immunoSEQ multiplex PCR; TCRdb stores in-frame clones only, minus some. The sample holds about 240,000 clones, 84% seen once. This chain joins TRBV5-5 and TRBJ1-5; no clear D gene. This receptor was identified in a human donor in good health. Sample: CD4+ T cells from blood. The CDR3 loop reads CASSLGNQPQHF. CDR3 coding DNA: TGTGCCAGCAGCTTGGGCAATCAGCCCCAGCATTTT.